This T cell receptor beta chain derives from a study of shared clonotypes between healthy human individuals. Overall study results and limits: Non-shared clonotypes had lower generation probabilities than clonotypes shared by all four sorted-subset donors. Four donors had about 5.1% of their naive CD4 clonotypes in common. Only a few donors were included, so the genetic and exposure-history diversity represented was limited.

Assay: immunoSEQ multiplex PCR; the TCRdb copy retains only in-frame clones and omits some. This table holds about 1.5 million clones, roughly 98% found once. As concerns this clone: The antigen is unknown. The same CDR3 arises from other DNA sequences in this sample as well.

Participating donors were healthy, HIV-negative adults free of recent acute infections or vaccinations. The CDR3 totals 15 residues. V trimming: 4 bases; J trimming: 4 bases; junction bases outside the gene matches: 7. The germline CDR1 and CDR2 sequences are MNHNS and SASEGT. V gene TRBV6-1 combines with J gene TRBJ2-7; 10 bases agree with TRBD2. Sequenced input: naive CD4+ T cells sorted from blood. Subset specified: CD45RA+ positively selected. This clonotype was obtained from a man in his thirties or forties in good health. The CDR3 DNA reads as TGTGCCAGCAGTGCTACTAGCGGGACCCCTTACGAGCAGTACTTC. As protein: CASSATSGTPYEQYF.